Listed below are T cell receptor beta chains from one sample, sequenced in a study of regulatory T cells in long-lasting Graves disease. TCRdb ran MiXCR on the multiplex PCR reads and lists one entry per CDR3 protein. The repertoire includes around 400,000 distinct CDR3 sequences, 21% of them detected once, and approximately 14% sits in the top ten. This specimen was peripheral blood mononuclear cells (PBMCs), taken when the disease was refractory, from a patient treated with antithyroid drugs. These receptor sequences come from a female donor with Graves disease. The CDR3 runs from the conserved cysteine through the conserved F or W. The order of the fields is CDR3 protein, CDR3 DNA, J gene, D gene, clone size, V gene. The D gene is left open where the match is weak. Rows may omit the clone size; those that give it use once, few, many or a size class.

CASSESRAYRLRGEKLFF TGCGCCAGCAGTGAGTCCAGGGCGTACAGACTTCGGGGCGAAAAACTGTTTTTT TRBJ1-4 NA NA TRBV10-2
CASSLNPLYEQYF TGTGCCAGCAGTTTGAACCCACTCTACGAGCAGTACTTC TRBJ2-7 NA many TRBV12-3/TRBV12-4
CASSLAEGGTGKLFF TGTGCCAGCAGTTTAGCAGAGGGGGGCACCGGGAAGCTGTTTTTT TRBJ2-2 NA NA TRBV12-3/TRBV12-4
CASSESPPRTALGYTF TGTGCCAGCAGTGAATCCCCCCCCCGGACGGCACTTGGCTACACCTTC TRBJ1-2 NA many TRBV6-1
CASSGGHSYEQYF TGTGCCAGCAGCGGCGGCCACAGTTACGAGCAGTACTTC TRBJ2-7 NA many TRBV9
CASSYLRGDGANVLTF TGTGCCAGCAGTTACCTGAGGGGCGACGGGGCCAACGTCCTGACTTTC TRBJ2-6 NA few TRBV6-5
CASSLEIAQEQFF TGTGCCAGTAGCCTCGAGATAGCGCAAGAGCAGTTCTTC TRBJ2-1 NA many TRBV14
CASSEDIQPQHF TGTGCCAGCAGCGAGGACATTCAGCCCCAGCATTTT TRBJ1-5 NA many TRBV2
CASSLAQGATYEQYF TGCGCCAGCAGCTTGGCTCAGGGGGCCACCTACGAGCAGTACTTC TRBJ2-7 TRBD1 many TRBV5-1
CASSARRTGDNEQYF TGTGCCAGCAGTGCACGGAGAACAGGGGACAACGAGCAGTACTTC TRBJ2-7 TRBD1 many TRBV6-1
CASSDRSGYEQYF TGTGCCAGCAGTGACCGGTCGGGCTACGAGCAGTACTTC TRBJ2-7 NA NA TRBV2